The T cell receptor (beta chain) described here comes from a study of technical replicates of blood from a handful of donors. The CDR3 runs to 18 residues. CDR1 SGHDN and CDR2 FVKESK come from the germline V gene. Trimming took 3 bases from V and 1 from J; bases not matched to a gene: 13. Generated by immunoSEQ multiplex PCR, the TCRdb table keeps only in-frame clones and is missing some. The data show about 97,000 clones, with over 90% seen just once and over 0.2% held by the top ten. The chain recombines TRBV14 with TRBJ1-2, with 8 bases matching TRBD1. The sequencing input was T cells isolated from PBMCs. This sequence originates from a human donor in good health. This CDR3 is CASSQGQGARRINYGYTF. The DNA for the CDR3 is TGTGCCAGCAGCCAGGGGCAGGGGGCCCGACGGATTAACTATGGCTACACCTTC.